This T cell receptor beta chain was documented in a study of blood T cell repertoires in COVID-19. The CDR3 loop spans 13 amino acids. The V end was cut by 4 bases, the J end by 8 bases, with 14 bases between. Under the authors' procedure: Counts of nucleated cells, estimated from reference gene primer amplification, were obtained. Assay used: immunoSEQ multiplex PCR; TCRdb lists only in-frame clones, some missing. V and J calls and clone size come straight from that table; D and trimming were deduced from the DNA. The sample holds about 400,000 clones, more than 75% seen once. This chain links TRBV12-3 or TRBV12-4 with TRBJ1-1; no reliable D call. Sequencing was done on a sample of PBMCs or T cells enriched from blood (not recorded which). This TCR was recovered from a man aged 35-49 years in a cohort exposed to, infected with or recovered from COVID-19 (not recorded which). The CDR3 sequence: CASSSIGRGEAFF. The CDR3 DNA sequence: TGTGCCAGCAGTTCGATCGGGCGCGGGGAAGCTTTCTTT.